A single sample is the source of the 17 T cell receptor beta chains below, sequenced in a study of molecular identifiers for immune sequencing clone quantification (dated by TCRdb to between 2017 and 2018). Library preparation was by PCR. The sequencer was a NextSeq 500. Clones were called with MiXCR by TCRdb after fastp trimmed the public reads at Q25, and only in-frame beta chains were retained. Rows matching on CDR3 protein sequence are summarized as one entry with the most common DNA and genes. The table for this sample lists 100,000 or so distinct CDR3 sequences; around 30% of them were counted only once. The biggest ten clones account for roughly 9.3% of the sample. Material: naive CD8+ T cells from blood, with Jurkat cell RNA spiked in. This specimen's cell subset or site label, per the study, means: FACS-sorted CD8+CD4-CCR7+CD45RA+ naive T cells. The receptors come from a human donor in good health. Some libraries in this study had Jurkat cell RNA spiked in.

The CDR3 sequence is CASSQGGTGFNQETQYF. The DNA of the CDR3 is TGCGCCAGCAGCCAAGGCGGGACAGGGTTCAACCAAGAGACCCAGTACTTC. The V gene is TRBV5-1, the J gene TRBJ2-5; 9 positions agree with TRBD1. After removal of 4 bases from V and 0 bases from J, the junction contained 10 bases not matched to a gene. The CDR3 has 17 residues. CDR1 and CDR2 from the germline V gene are SGHRS and YFSETQ.

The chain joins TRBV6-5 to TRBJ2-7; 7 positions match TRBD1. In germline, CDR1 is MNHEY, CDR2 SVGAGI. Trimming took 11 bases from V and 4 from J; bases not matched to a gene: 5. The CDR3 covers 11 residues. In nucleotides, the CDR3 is TGTGCCGCGACAGGGTTATACGAGCAGTACTTC. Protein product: CAATGLYEQYF.

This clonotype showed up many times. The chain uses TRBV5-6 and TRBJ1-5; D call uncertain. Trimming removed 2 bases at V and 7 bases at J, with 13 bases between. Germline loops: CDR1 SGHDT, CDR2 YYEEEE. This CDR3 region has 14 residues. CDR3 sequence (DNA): TGTGCCAGCAGCTTAGCGGTGGTCGGGCAGCCCCAGCATTTT. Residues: CASSLAVVGQPQHF.

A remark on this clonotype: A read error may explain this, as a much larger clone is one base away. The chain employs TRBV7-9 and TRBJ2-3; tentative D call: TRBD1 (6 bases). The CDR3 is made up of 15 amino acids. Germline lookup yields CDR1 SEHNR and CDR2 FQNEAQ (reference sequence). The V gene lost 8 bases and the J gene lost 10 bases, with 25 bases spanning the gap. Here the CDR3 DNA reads TGTGCCAGCCGCCTTAGGGACACTGCCGTCAGTTCGCAGTATTTT. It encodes CASRLRDTAVSSQYF.

CDR3 coding DNA: TGCGCCAGCAGCGCGGGGGCGGACCATCTGCCCCAGCATTTT. Translation gives CASSAGADHLPQHF. The chain recombines TRBV4-1 with TRBJ1-5; maybe TRBD1 (6 bases). CDR1 is MGHRA and CDR2 is YSYEKL in the germline V gene. This CDR3 contains 14 residues. With 5 bases removed from V and 9 bases from J, the gap between germline ends came to 17 bases.

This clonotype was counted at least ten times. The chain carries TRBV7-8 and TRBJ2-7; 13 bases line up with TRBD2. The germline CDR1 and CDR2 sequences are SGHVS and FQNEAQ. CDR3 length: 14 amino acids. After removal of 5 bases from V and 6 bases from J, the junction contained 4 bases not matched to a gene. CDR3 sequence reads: CASSIGLAGAEQYF. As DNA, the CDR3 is TGTGCCAGCAGCATCGGACTAGCGGGAGCCGAGCAGTACTTC.

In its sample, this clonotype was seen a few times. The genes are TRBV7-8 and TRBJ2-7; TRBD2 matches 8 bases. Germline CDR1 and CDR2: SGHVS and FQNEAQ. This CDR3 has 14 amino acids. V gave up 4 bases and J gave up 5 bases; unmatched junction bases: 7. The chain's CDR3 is CASSSGLALHEQYF. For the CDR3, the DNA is TGTGCCAGCAGCTCAGGACTAGCTCTCCACGAGCAGTACTTC.

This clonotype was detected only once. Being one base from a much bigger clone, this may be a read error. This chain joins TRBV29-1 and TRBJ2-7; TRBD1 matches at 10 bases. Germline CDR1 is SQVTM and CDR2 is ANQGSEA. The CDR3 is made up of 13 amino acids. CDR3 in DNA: TGCAGCGTTATCGGACAGGGGGTTTACGAGCAGTGCTTC. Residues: CSVIGQGVYEQCF.

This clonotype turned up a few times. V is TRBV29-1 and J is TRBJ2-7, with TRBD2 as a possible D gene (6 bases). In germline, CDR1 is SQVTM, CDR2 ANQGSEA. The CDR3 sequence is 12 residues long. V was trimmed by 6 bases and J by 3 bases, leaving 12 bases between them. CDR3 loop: CSVGDFNYEQYF. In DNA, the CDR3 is TGCAGCGTCGGGGACTTTAACTACGAGCAGTACTTC.

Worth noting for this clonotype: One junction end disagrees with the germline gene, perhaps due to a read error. CDR3 loop: CASSLAPGGFEVFF. For the CDR3, the DNA is TGTGCCAGCAGCTTGGCCCCAGGGGGCTTTGAAGTTTTCTTT. The chain recombines TRBV5-4 with TRBJ1-1; 8 nucleotides align to TRBD1. CDR3 length equals 14 residues. Germline-derived CDR1 and CDR2 are SGHNT and YYREEE (reference sequence).

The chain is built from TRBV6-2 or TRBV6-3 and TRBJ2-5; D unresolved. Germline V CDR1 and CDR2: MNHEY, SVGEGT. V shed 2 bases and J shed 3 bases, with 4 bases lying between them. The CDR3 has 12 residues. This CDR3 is CASSYPEETQYF. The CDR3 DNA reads TGTGCCAGCAGTTACCCTGAAGAGACCCAGTACTTC.

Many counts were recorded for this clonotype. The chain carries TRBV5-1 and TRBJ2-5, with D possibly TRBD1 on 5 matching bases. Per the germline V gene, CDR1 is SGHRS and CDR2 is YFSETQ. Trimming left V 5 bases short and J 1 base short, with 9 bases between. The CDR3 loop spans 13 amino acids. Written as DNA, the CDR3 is TGCGCCAGCAGTTCAGGGATCCAAGAGACCCAGTACTTC. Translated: CASSSGIQETQYF.

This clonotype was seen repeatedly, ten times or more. The CDR3 DNA reads as TGTGCCAGCAGCTTAGGTCCTACCGGGGAGCTGTTTTTT. Amino acid sequence: CASSLGPTGELFF. The chain links TRBV7-9 to TRBJ2-2, with D unclear. The V gene lost 1 base and the J gene lost 5 bases, with 5 bases spanning the gap. Germline V lookup: CDR1 SEHNR, CDR2 FQNEAQ (reference sequence). This CDR3 contains 13 residues.

CDR3 region: CASISPGARTEAFF. CDR3 nucleotide sequence: TGTGCCAGTATCAGCCCGGGGGCGAGGACTGAAGCTTTCTTT. The chain couples TRBV19 to TRBJ1-1; D is perhaps TRBD1 (6 bases). The germline V and J ends were trimmed by 7 bases and 5 bases, with 17 bases remaining between them. From germline, CDR1 is LNHDA and CDR2 SQIVND (reference sequence). The CDR3 is 14 amino acids.

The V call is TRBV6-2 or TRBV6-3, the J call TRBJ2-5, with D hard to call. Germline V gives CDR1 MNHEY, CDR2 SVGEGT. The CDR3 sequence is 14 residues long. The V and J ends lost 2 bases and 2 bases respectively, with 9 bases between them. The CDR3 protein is CASSYTGQQETQYF. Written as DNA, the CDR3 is TGTGCCAGCAGTTACACCGGCCAGCAAGAGACCCAGTACTTC.

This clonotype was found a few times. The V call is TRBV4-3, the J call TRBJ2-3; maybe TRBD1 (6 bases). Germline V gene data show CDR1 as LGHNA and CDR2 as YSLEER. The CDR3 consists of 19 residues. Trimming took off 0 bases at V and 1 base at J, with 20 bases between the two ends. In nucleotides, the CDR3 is TGCGCCAGCAGCCAAGATCCCACAGGGTTAGGATCTGGCACAGATACGCAGTATTTT. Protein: CASSQDPTGLGSGTDTQYF.

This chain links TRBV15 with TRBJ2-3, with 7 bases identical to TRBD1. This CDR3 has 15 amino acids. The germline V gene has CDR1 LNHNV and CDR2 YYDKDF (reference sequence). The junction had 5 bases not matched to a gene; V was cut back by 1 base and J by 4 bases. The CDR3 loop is CATSRADQGADTQYF. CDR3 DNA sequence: TGTGCCACCAGCAGAGCGGACCAGGGGGCAGATACGCAGTATTTT.